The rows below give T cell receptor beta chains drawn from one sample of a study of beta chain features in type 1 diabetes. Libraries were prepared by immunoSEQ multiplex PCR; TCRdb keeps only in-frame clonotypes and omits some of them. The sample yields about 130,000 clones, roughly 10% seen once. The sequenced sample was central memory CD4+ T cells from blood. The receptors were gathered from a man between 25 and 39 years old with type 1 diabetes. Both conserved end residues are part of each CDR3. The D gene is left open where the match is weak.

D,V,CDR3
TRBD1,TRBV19,CASSVGQDIYEQYF
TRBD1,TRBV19,CASSMGQGRSYEQYF
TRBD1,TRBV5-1,CASSRGQETEAFF
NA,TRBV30,CAWKPPGVETQYF
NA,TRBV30,CAWSARGIHNEQFF
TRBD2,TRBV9,CASSSVTSGDFSVQETQYF
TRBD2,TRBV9,CASSVNPLAGGQYF
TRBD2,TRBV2,CASKVDSGRSYEQYF
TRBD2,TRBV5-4,CASSLSGGADTQYF
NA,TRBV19,CASSPGHTGQPQHF
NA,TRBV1,CTSSPHAGDYEQYF
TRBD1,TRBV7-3,CASSNRGVEQYF
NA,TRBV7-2,CASSLGGGNTGELFF
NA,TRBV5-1,CASSPGPIGSYNEQFF
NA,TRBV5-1,CASSLVRQGGETQYF
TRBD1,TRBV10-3,CAISRDRGTGELFF
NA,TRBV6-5,CASTEDSLYGYTF
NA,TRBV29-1,CSVEQPQSGKLFF
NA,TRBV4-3,CASSQEGTEGNIQYF
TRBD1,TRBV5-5,CASSLYGDRDGKAFF
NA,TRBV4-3,CASSQAINLGTVGYGYTF
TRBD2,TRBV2,CASKGLAGTGELFF
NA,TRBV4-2,CASSFSGNVLTF
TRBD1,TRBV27,CASSLMGQGNQPQHF
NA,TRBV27,CASSPGFATDTQYF
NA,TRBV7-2,CASQKRRGTGELFF
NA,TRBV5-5,CASSLPPNEQFF